The present entry profiles one T cell receptor (beta chain) with its context. Per the authors' pipeline: It was from reference gene primer amplification that nucleated cell counts were estimated. Generated by immunoSEQ multiplex PCR, the TCRdb table keeps only in-frame clones and is missing some. V, J and clone size derive from that table, while D and trimming were established from the DNA sequence. The sample shows roughly 140,000 clones, around 80% of them seen only once. This sample was included in a study of blood T cell repertoires in COVID-19. Germline CDR1 PRHDT, CDR2 FYEKMQ (reference sequence). The CDR3 totals 16 residues. V lost 2 bases and J lost 5; bases outside the gene matches: 10.

The chain recombines TRBV13 with TRBJ2-7; 9 bases fit TRBD2. The sequenced sample was peripheral blood. This clonotype was sampled from a man in his fifties or sixties with active or convalescent COVID-19. The CDR3 region has the DNA TGTGCCAGCAGCTTATCCCCGGGACTAGCTCACCACGAGCAGTACTTC. It translates to CASSLSPGLAHHEQYF.